Detailed here is one T cell receptor (beta chain). The antigen remains unidentified. The V and J ends lost 5 bases and 3 bases respectively, with 9 bases between them. CDR3 length: 13 residues. Germline CDR1 reads SGHVS; CDR2 reads FQNEAQ. 13 Jbeta primers and 60 Vbeta primers were used for the PCR. Method: immunoSEQ multiplex PCR; TCRdb's copy keeps in-frame clones and lacks some. The table shows about 130,000 clones, with under 80% occurring only once. This entry comes from a study of cytomegalovirus exposure and HLA in healthy donors. Study-wide context: A previous analysis identified approximately 110 million unique TCR beta sequences derived from 180 million or so T cells. Early released data had about 80 million unique TCRs, all coming from HLA-typed donors.

Study findings and constraints: While the bulk of TCR sequences proved rare, some public TCRs turned up in many donors.

The source is a man aged 18 to 29 in good health and CMV-seropositive. The V gene is TRBV7-8, the J gene TRBJ2-3; tentative D call: TRBD2 (5 bases). The sample comprised PBMCs. CDR3 sequence: CASSPGLTDTQYF. CDR3 nucleotides: TGTGCCAGCAGCCCGGGGTTAACAGATACGCAGTATTTT.